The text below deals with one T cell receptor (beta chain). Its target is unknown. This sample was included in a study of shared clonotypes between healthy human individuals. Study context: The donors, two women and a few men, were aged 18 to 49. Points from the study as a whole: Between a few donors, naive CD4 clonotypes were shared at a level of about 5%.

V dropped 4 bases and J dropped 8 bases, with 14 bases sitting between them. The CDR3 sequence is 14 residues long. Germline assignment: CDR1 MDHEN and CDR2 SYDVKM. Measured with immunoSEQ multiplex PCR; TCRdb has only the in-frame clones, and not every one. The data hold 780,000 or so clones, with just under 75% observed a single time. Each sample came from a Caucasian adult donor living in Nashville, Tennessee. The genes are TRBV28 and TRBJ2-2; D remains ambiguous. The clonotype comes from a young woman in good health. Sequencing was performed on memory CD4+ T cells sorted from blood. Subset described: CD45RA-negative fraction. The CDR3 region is CASSSPFPRGELFF. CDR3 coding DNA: TGTGCCAGCAGTTCTCCCTTCCCCCGGGGGGAGCTGTTTTTT.